This T cell receptor beta chain was sequenced during a study of T cells in localized non-small cell lung cancer. Whole-study results and caveats: Analysis by sequencing included only one tumor region, so heterogeneity remains possible. Tumor trailed uninvolved adjacent lung in T cell clonality, which peaked there. Adjacent lung tissue had a median around 57 of the top 100 clones found in the tumor. Longer overall survival accompanied higher blood T cell density.

This clone was seen only once. The antigen is undetermined. Generated by immunoSEQ multiplex PCR, the TCRdb table keeps only in-frame clones and is missing some. This sample yields tens of thousands of clones, of which about four fifths are seen a single time; approximately 1.2% belongs to the top ten. Material: peripheral blood, obtained before any cancer treatment. The clonotype originates from a female donor aged 60 or older with stage I lung adenocarcinoma.

CDR3 sequence: CASSLNRDRAGYTF. CDR3 DNA sequence: TGCGCCAGCAGCCTAAACCGGGACAGGGCTGGCTACACCTTC. The rearrangement uses TRBV5-1 and TRBJ1-2; 9 bases are a match to TRBD1. The ends lost 4 bases at V and 7 bases at J; junction bases unmatched: 8. The CDR3 runs to 14 residues. The germline V gene has CDR1 SGHRS and CDR2 YFSETQ.